A single sample gave rise to the 12 T cell receptor beta chains below, sequenced in a study of CD8 T cells in Susac syndrome. Random hexamers primed reverse transcription of about 0.5 to 1 ug RNA. MiXCR, applied by TCRdb to the immunoSEQ multiplex PCR reads, yields one record per CDR3 protein. The repertoire has roughly 190,000 distinct CDR3 sequences, approximately 94% of them found once; the top ten carry 0.098%. Sequencing was carried out using CD4+ T cells from PBMCs. The receptors shown here come from a human donor with Susac syndrome.

This clonotype is a singleton in its sample. J is TRBJ2-3 and V is TRBV3-1; D not certain. Germline V gene sequence: CDR1 LGHDT, CDR2 YNNKEL (reference sequence). The CDR3 loop spans 16 amino acids. V was pared by 0 bases and J by 0 bases, with 10 bases between. CDR3 coding DNA: TGTGCCAGCAGCCAAGAAAAAGGCGCCAGCACAGATACGCAGTATTTT. Its protein product is CASSQEKGASTDTQYF.

This chain uses TRBV10-2 with TRBJ1-6; D may be TRBD1 (6 bases). V lost 6 bases to trimming and J lost 7 bases, with 7 bases between them. There are 12 residues in the CDR3. Germline assignment: CDR1 WSHSY and CDR2 SAAADI. CDR3 amino acids: CASRGQNSPLHF. CDR3 DNA: TGCGCCAGCAGAGGACAGAATTCACCCCTCCACTTT.

This chain links TRBV4-1 with TRBJ2-4, with TRBD1 matching over 7 bases. The CDR3 extends over 18 amino acids. Unmatched junction bases numbered 9, after V lost 0 bases and J lost 1 base. Looked up from germline, CDR1 is MGHRA and CDR2 is YSYEKL. Written as DNA, the CDR3 is TGCGCCAGCAGCCAAGATAAAGGGCAGGGGGTGGCCAAAAACATTCAGTACTTC. Translated: CASSQDKGQGVAKNIQYF.

The chain links TRBV7-9 to TRBJ2-3; 8 bases fit TRBD2. The CDR3 consists of 18 residues. From germline, CDR1 is SEHNR and CDR2 FQNEAQ (reference sequence). The J segment lost 2 bases and the V segment lost 0 bases, leaving 10 bases of the junction unmatched. CDR3 protein: CASSLAQVGTSLTDTQYF. CDR3 DNA: TGTGCCAGCAGCTTAGCGCAGGTTGGGACTAGTCTCACAGATACGCAGTATTTT. Together with reference TRBV7-9 and TRBJ2-3, the CDR3 gives the full variable domain: DTGVSQNPRHKITKRGQNVTFRCDPISEHNRLYWYRQTLGQGPEFLTYFQNEAQLEKSRLLSDRFSAERPKGSFSTLEIQRTEQGDSAMYLCASSLAQVGTSLTDTQYFGPGTRLTVL.

With regard to this clonotype: The junction differs from germline at one of its ends, possibly a read error. This sequence joins TRBV28 and TRBJ2-3; TRBD2 agrees at 9 bases. Germline V gives CDR1 MDHEN, CDR2 SYDVKM. There are 15 residues in the CDR3. In DNA, the CDR3 is TGTGCCAGCAGAAGCGGGGGGAGTCTCACACATACGCAGTATTTT. Protein: CASRSGGSLTHTQYF.

The V and J genes are TRBV12-3 or TRBV12-4 and TRBJ1-2, with no clear D. The V gene lost 3 bases and the J gene lost 7 bases, with 15 bases spanning the gap. There are 14 residues in the CDR3. CDR3 region: CASSLAAARSGYTF. The CDR3 DNA is TGTGCCAGCAGTTTGGCAGCGGCCCGGAGTGGCTACACCTTC.

The chain uses TRBV7-2 and TRBJ2-7; TRBD1 agrees at 8 bases. Trimming removed 1 base from V and 4 bases from J; junction bases left unmatched: 6. CDR1 and CDR2 from the germline V gene are SGHTA and FQGNSA. The CDR3 is made up of 15 amino acids. The CDR3, as DNA: TGTGCCAGCAGCTTAGAAGGCAGGGGGCTATACGAGCAGTACTTC. Protein sequence: CASSLEGRGLYEQYF.

This chain uses TRBV7-2 with TRBJ2-4, with 7 nucleotides matching TRBD1. Germline loops: CDR1 SGHTA, CDR2 FQGNSA. This CDR3 is built from 18 residues. V trimming: 6 bases; J trimming: 0 bases; junction bases outside the gene matches: 14. The CDR3 DNA sequence: TGTGCCAGCAGACAACAGGGGCCGGGCGCCCTAGCCAAAAACATTCAGTACTTC. The encoded protein is CASRQQGPGALAKNIQYF.

V gene TRBV20-1 combines with J gene TRBJ2-5; D may correspond to TRBD1 or TRBD2 (5 bases each). The CDR3 is 12 residues long. V was clipped by 6 bases and J by 7 bases, with 15 bases between them. The germline CDR1 and CDR2 sequences are DFQATT and SNEGSKA (reference sequence). The CDR3 loop reads CSAGEGYGTQYF. The CDR3 DNA reads as TGCAGTGCCGGCGAGGGGTACGGGACCCAGTACTTC.

The rearrangement joins TRBV11-2 to TRBJ1-2, with TRBD1 as a possible D gene (5 bases). The CDR3 has 13 amino acids. Per germline, CDR1 SGHAT and CDR2 FQNNGV. The germline V and J ends were trimmed by 5 bases and 8 bases, with 15 bases remaining between them. CDR3 in amino acids: CASSLSGAGGYTF. The CDR3, as DNA: TGTGCCAGCAGCCTAAGCGGGGCTGGGGGCTACACCTTC.

The chain recombines TRBV11-2 with TRBJ2-7; D is uncertain. Germline V gene sequence: CDR1 SGHAT, CDR2 FQNNGV. This CDR3 contains 15 residues. Trimming shortened V by 3 bases and J by 2 bases, and 14 bases separated the two germline ends. The CDR3 bases are TGTGCCAGCAGCTTGGTACCGACGCCAACCTACGAGCAGTACTTC. This gives the protein CASSLVPTPTYEQYF.

This clonotype was detected only once. The CDR3 DNA follows: TGTGCCAGCAGTTTTATCAGGGTGGATACGCAGTATTTT. Translation: CASSFIRVDTQYF. J is TRBJ2-3 and V is TRBV12-3 or TRBV12-4; possible D gene TRBD1, 5 bases. V lost 3 bases and J lost 6, with 10 bases in between. The CDR3 has 13 residues.